The entry that follows covers one TCR beta chain sequence. This clonotype was observed many times. Its antigen specificity is not known. It has no much larger one-base neighbor in the sample; base qualities were not kept. The TCR beta CDR3 regions were amplified from the RNA transcripts. A first-round RT-PCR of the TCR CDR3 used the HTBI primer set with the Qiagen OneStep RT-PCR kit. Libraries were constructed in a second round of multiplex PCR, after which size selection and purification were carried out. Paired-end sequencing of the libraries was performed with 100 bp reads on an Illumina HiSeq2000. Per the authors' processing: SOAPnuke was used to process the raw data, with reads discarded if the reads contained adapters or uncalled bases, had a mean Phred below 15, or lacked an exact constant-primer or identifier match. COPE v1.2.5 was used to merge the high-quality paired reads, and each unique nucleotide sequence was defined as a clonotype. Clonotypes were aligned to IMGT TRBV, TRBD and TRBJ reference segments using MiTCR v1.1. The analysis was restricted to V-J combinations with a frequency above 0.0001, which together covered just over 99% of the repertoires. The TCS score was defined as F50 (clonal expansion) divided by E x V (chaos), with BLOSUM62-based TCRdist calculated between CDR3 peptides within each V-J. Welch's t-statistics and random forest reduced roughly 530 V-J features to some 14, which were used in a naive Bayes classifier (R e1071). TCRdb's own reprocessing of the public reads used fastp at Q25 and MiXCR and kept productive beta chains. Duplicate CDR3 protein sequences are folded into a single record with the most common DNA and genes. The V and J calls, along with clone size, are taken from TCRdb and not from the paper's own processing. The sample table records hundreds of thousands of distinct CDR3 sequences; roughly a sixth of these occur just once. 2.5% to 4% of the sample goes to the ten largest clones.

CDR1 and CDR2 (SGHAT, FQNNGV) derive from the germline V gene. V is cut by 8 bases and J by 1 base, and the space between the germline ends is 12 bases. There are 13 amino acids in the CDR3, from cysteine to phenylalanine inclusive. The sequence is cut down to CDR3 DNA, 39 bases in frame from base 1. Ophthalmopathy patients had moderately to severely active disease, with a Clinical Activity Score of 3 or more, a NOSPECS grade of 4 or more, and a disease duration of less than 3 months. Any patient with an uncontrolled infection, another autoimmune disease, pregnancy or lactation was excluded. Diagnoses relied on clinical symptoms, serum thyroxine and TRAb, thyroid ultrasound and orbital computed tomography. PBMCs were isolated from more than 8 ml of fresh peripheral blood by Ficoll-Paque density gradient centrifugation. Total RNA was extracted using Trizol reagent, and RNA quality was assessed on an Agilent 2100 Bioanalyzer.

The sample is drawn from a study of T cells in Graves' hyperthyroidism and ophthalmopathy (dated by TCRdb to between 2019 and 2020). Concerning the study at large: Peripheral blood samples were taken at initial diagnosis, before any treatment was given. The study also compared thyroid tissue and blood T-cell repertoires from 5 to 7 Graves' hyperthyroidism patients. TCR Vbeta CDR3 sequencing of fewer than 150 peripheral blood samples (about 45 ophthalmopathy, around 80 hyperthyroidism and approximately 17 progressor patients) is reported in the paper. After blood sampling, hyperthyroidism patients were treated with methimazole at a starting dose of 30 mg daily, and ophthalmopathy patients were treated with high-dose intravenous methylprednisolone. To identify TCR V-J signatures that set the groups apart, the researchers used a discovery cohort of 100 patients, made up of approximately 43 with Graves' ophthalmopathy and 55 to 65 with stable Graves' hyperthyroidism. Prospective prediction of ophthalmopathy was tested in an independent validation cohort consisting of about 19 hyperthyroidism patients and approximately 16 patients who later progressed to ophthalmopathy. The 75 to 100 discovery patients were randomly split 7:3 into training and test sets. Summary of the overall study and its limitations: Most expanded thyroid clonotypes (frequency above 0.001) were also detected in blood, suggesting blood repertoires may reflect thyroid immune responses. Sample size was not statistically predetermined, and blinding of investigators to group allocation was not performed. In validation, the model predicted progression to ophthalmopathy a median of roughly 6.2 months before onset, with about 64% sensitivity and about 72% specificity. Ophthalmopathy was separated from stable hyperthyroidism by a 13 V-J signature model, with around 88% sensitivity and roughly 81% specificity obtained in cross-validation and 80%/75% obtained in testing.

The receptor comes from a woman between 40 and 55 years old with Graves' ophthalmopathy. The rearranged chain carries TRBV11-2 and TRBJ2-7; no D gene call is confident. Input material: blood. CDR3 protein: CASSVTASYEQYF. At the DNA level, the sequence is TGTGCCAGCTCTGTGACGGCGTCCTACGAGCAGTACTTC.